This TCR beta chain stems from a study of molecular identifiers for immune sequencing clone quantification. This clonotype has at least ten counts. TCRdb reanalysed the PCR reads using MiXCR and keeps one entry per CDR3 protein. Among roughly 630,000 distinct CDR3 sequences, less than 30% were seen once, and the ten largest hold 0.78%. CDR3 length: 15 amino acids. V dropped 4 bases and J dropped 5; count of bases not matched to a gene: 7. From germline, CDR1 is LNHDA and CDR2 SQIVND (reference sequence). The sequencing sample was made of naive CD8+ T cells from blood, with Jurkat cell RNA spiked in. As for subset: FACS-sorted CD8+CD4-CCR7+CD45RA+ naive T cells. The sequence derives from a human donor in good health. Some libraries in this study had Jurkat cell RNA spiked in. The chain has TRBV19 and TRBJ2-5; 10 nucleotides align to TRBD1. The CDR3 DNA is TGTGCCAGTAGTACCCGGGACAGGGGTTCCGAGACCCAGTACTTC. This encodes CASSTRDRGSETQYF.